Below, 31 T cell receptor beta chains from the same sample are listed, as sequenced in a study of control samples from healthy donors and cancer patients. Sequenced by immunoSEQ multiplex PCR; TCRdb stores in-frame clones only, minus some. The table shows some 150,000 clones, with under 95% occurring only once. Sequenced material: blood. The receptor source for this set is a man in his forties or fifties in good health.

The J gene is TRBJ2-3, the V gene TRBV5-1; possibly TRBD2 for D (6 bases). CDR1 SGHRS and CDR2 YFSETQ come from the germline V gene. The length of the CDR3 is 17 residues. Deletions cut 0 bases from V and 2 bases from J, with 16 bases between. CDR3 DNA sequence: TGCGCCAGCAGCTTGGCCTCTGGCGGGGTTTACACAGATACGCAGTATTTT. This codes for CASSLASGGVYTDTQYF.

The rearrangement uses TRBV7-9 and TRBJ2-3; the D gene is possibly TRBD2 (5 bases). Trimming removed 7 bases at V and 6 bases at J, with 32 bases between. Germline V gene lookup returns CDR1 SEHNR and CDR2 FQNEAQ (reference sequence). The CDR3 sequence is 19 residues long. The CDR3 DNA sequence: TGTGCCAGCAACCAACTCCCCAACTCTAGGCCTCAAGTAGCGGATACGCAGTATTTT. Amino acid sequence: CASNQLPNSRPQVADTQYF.

The V and J genes are TRBV10-3 and TRBJ2-1; TRBD2 matches 13 bases. Trimming took 4 bases from V and 0 from J; bases not matched to a gene: 3. CDR3 size: 17 residues. Germline values: CDR1 ENHRY, CDR2 SYGVKD. This CDR3 reads CAISVRTSGSSYNEQFF. CDR3 nucleotide sequence: TGTGCCATCAGTGTTCGGACTAGCGGGAGCTCCTACAATGAGCAGTTCTTC.

The rearrangement uses TRBV9 and TRBJ2-1; D may be TRBD2 (6 bases). In germline, CDR1 is SGDLS, CDR2 YYNGEE. V was cut by 3 bases and J by 1 base, with 11 bases left in between. The CDR3 contains 15 residues. The CDR3 DNA follows: TGTGCCAGCAGCGCCAGCGGAGGGTCCTACAATGAGCAGTTCTTC. Amino acid sequence: CASSASGGSYNEQFF. Drawing the rest from reference TRBV9 and TRBJ2-1, the complete variable domain is DSGVTQTPKHLITATGQRVTLRCSPRSGDLSVYWYQQSLDQGLQFLIQYYNGEERAKGNILERFSAQQFPDLHSELNLSSLELGDSALYFCASSASGGSYNEQFFGPGTRLTVL.

This clone was seen more than once but under ten times. V gene TRBV4-3 combines with J gene TRBJ1-2; 9 bases are shared with TRBD1. CDR1 is LGHNA, CDR2 YSLEER, per germline. CDR3 length equals 14 residues. Trimming removed 2 bases from V and 9 bases from J; junction bases left unmatched: 7. The CDR3 reads CASSQMGQGTSYTF. CDR3 sequence (DNA): TGCGCCAGCAGCCAAATGGGACAGGGAACCAGCTACACCTTC.

This chain uses TRBV5-1 with TRBJ1-1; 7 bases are shared with TRBD1. There are 12 residues in the CDR3. V gave up 4 bases and J gave up 7 bases; unmatched junction bases: 4. Germline CDR1 reads SGHRS; CDR2 reads YFSETQ. The chain's CDR3 is CASSVDRYEAFF. Written as DNA, the CDR3 is TGCGCCAGCAGCGTGGACAGGTATGAAGCTTTCTTT.

The rearrangement joins TRBV4-3 to TRBJ1-5, with D hard to call. Trimming took 0 bases from V and 2 from J, leaving 8 bases between them. The germline V gene has CDR1 LGHNA and CDR2 YSLEER. The CDR3 consists of 15 residues. CDR3 DNA: TGCGCCAGCAGCCAAGAATTGCAGGGCAATCAGCCCCAGCATTTT. It codes for CASSQELQGNQPQHF.

The chain recombines TRBV19 with TRBJ1-1; the match to TRBD1 covers 7 bases. CDR1 is LNHDA and CDR2 is SQIVND in the germline V gene (reference sequence). Trimming cost V 6 bases and J 11 bases; bases outside gene matches: 12. The CDR3 sequence is 13 residues long. CDR3 sequence (DNA): TGTGCCAGTAGCCGAGACAGGGCTGATGTTGCTTTCTTT. This encodes CASSRDRADVAFF.

This clone was seen a single time. The chain is built from TRBV10-3 and TRBJ1-5; no firm D call. The V end was cut by 0 bases, the J end by 2 bases, with 11 bases between. The germline CDR1 and CDR2 sequences are ENHRY and SYGVKD. The CDR3 loop spans 16 amino acids. CDR3 loop: CAISESEVIRNQPQHF. The CDR3 DNA reads as TGTGCCATCAGTGAGTCGGAAGTAATCCGCAATCAGCCCCAGCATTTT.

The chain recombines TRBV7-9 with TRBJ2-1; tentatively, D is TRBD1 (6 bases). The CDR3 consists of 13 residues. Germline CDR1 is SEHNR and CDR2 is FQNEAQ (reference sequence). Trimming stripped 5 bases from V and 4 bases from J, with 9 bases between. CDR3 DNA: TGTGCCAGCAGCCACGGACAGTACAATGAGCAGTTCTTC. Translated: CASSHGQYNEQFF.

This clone was recorded only once. The chain couples TRBV24-1 to TRBJ2-1, with D tentatively TRBD2 (6 bases). Germline assignment: CDR1 KGHDR and CDR2 SFDVKD. Trimming shortened V by 5 bases and J by 0 bases, and 16 bases separated the two germline ends. This CDR3 is built from 17 residues. CDR3 coding DNA: TGTGCCACCAGTGGGGGTTTAGCGGACCCCTCCTACAATGAGCAGTTCTTC. It specifies CATSGGLADPSYNEQFF.

With regard to this clone: At one boundary the junction diverges from the germline segment, which might be a read error. V usage is TRBV27 and J usage is TRBJ2-6; tentative D call: TRBD1 (6 bases). The CDR3 is 20 amino acids. Germline CDR1 reads MNHEY; CDR2 reads SMNVEV (reference sequence). The CDR3 DNA follows: TGTGCCAGCAGTTTATTCAGCCCCCAGGGGCCCAACTCTTGGGCCAACGTCCTGACTTTC. As protein: CASSLFSPQGPNSWANVLTF.

This clone was recorded only once. This chain connects TRBV5-5 to TRBJ1-1; D gene unclear. This CDR3 has 13 amino acids. The V end was cut by 3 bases, the J end by 0 bases, with 6 bases between. Germline V CDR1 and CDR2: SGHKS, YYEKEE (reference sequence). The CDR3 is CASSWALNTEAFF. CDR3 nucleotide sequence: TGTGCCAGCAGCTGGGCCTTGAACACTGAAGCTTTCTTT.

V gene TRBV6-5 combines with J gene TRBJ2-3; unclear D gene. Germline assignment: CDR1 MNHEY and CDR2 SVGAGI. V lost 2 bases to trimming and J lost 6 bases, with 9 bases between them. This CDR3 spans 13 amino acids. The CDR3 loop reads CASSYETADTQYF. The DNA for the CDR3 is TGTGCCAGCAGTTACGAAACGGCGGATACGCAGTATTTT.

This chain links TRBV9 with TRBJ2-2; D is perhaps TRBD1 or TRBD2 (5 bases each). The V and J ends lost 6 bases and 0 bases respectively, with 9 bases between them. Germline V gives CDR1 SGDLS, CDR2 YYNGEE. The CDR3 sequence is 14 residues long. CDR3 protein: CASTGATNTGELFF. The CDR3 DNA reads TGTGCCAGCACCGGGGCCACGAACACCGGGGAGCTGTTTTTT.

The chain joins TRBV4-1 to TRBJ2-1; TRBD1 aligns across 10 bases. V lost 4 bases, J lost 9 bases, and 12 bases stayed unmatched. The germline gives CDR1 MGHRA, CDR2 YSYEKL. The CDR3 length is 16 residues. CDR3 residues: CASSPDPGQGESEQFF. In nucleotides, the CDR3 is TGCGCCAGCAGCCCCGACCCCGGACAGGGGGAGAGTGAGCAGTTCTTC.

The CDR3 bases are TGTGCCAGCAGTTTGTACACCGAGGTGTACGAGCAGTACTTC. Translating it yields CASSLYTEVYEQYF. J is TRBJ2-7 and V is TRBV28; D uncertain. Trimming left V 3 bases short and J 4 bases short, with 13 bases between. This CDR3 contains 14 residues. Germline loops: CDR1 MDHEN, CDR2 SYDVKM. Full variable domain (remainder filled in from reference TRBV28 and TRBJ2-7): DVKVTQSSRYLVKRTGEKVFLECVQDMDHENMFWYRQDPGLGLRLIYFSYDVKMKEKGDIPEGYSVSREKKERFSLILESASTNQTSMYLCASSLYTEVYEQYFGPGTRLTVT.

This chain uses TRBV5-4 with TRBJ1-1; D remains ambiguous. CDR3 size: 15 residues. Looked up from germline, CDR1 is SGHNT and CDR2 is YYREEE (reference sequence). The V and J ends lost 3 bases and 2 bases respectively, with 14 bases between them. CDR3 nucleotides: TGTGCCAGCAGCTCACTATCTGACGGTAACACTGAAGCTTTCTTT. It encodes CASSSLSDGNTEAFF.

The V and J genes are TRBV12-3 or TRBV12-4 and TRBJ1-5, with a weak D call TRBD1 (5 bases). V was pared by 6 bases and J by 5 bases, with 11 bases between. The CDR3 sequence is 13 residues long. The CDR3 protein is CASRAGTYQPQHF. The CDR3, as DNA: TGTGCCAGCAGAGCGGGGACCTATCAGCCCCAGCATTTT.

This clone appeared once. V usage is TRBV27 and J usage is TRBJ1-1; no firm D call. This CDR3 is 14 amino acids long. Looked up from germline, CDR1 is MNHEY and CDR2 is SMNVEV (reference sequence). Deletions cut 0 bases from V and 2 bases from J, with 7 bases between. The CDR3 is CASSLSPRNTEAFF. As DNA, the CDR3 is TGTGCCAGCAGTTTATCACCTAGAAACACTGAAGCTTTCTTT.

The chain has TRBV10-3 and TRBJ1-2; D remains unclear. Germline CDR1 and CDR2: ENHRY and SYGVKD. The CDR3 is 15 residues long. V lost 4 bases to trimming and J lost 3 bases, with 15 bases between them. The CDR3 loop reads CAISVTQATHYGYTF. In DNA, the CDR3 is TGTGCCATCAGTGTTACGCAAGCGACCCACTATGGCTACACCTTC.

The CDR3 coding sequence is TGTGCCAGCAGCCAAGGCACAGGGTCCTCCTACAATGAGCAGTTCTTC. Translation gives CASSQGTGSSYNEQFF. This rearrangement joins TRBV14 to TRBJ2-1; a possible D gene is TRBD1 (6 bases). Trimming cost V 1 base and J 0 bases, with 10 bases left between them. This CDR3 is built from 16 residues. Germline loops: CDR1 SGHDN, CDR2 FVKESK.

The chain links TRBV11-2 to TRBJ2-5; no clear D gene. Germline V gene sequence: CDR1 SGHAT, CDR2 FQNNGV. Trimming pared 5 bases from V and 2 bases from J, leaving 15 bases between. The CDR3 is 15 residues long. The CDR3 sequence: CASSHFGQTQETQYF. CDR3 in DNA: TGTGCCAGCAGCCATTTCGGTCAAACTCAAGAGACCCAGTACTTC. Full variable domain (outside the CDR3, taken from reference TRBV11-2 and TRBJ2-5): EAGVAQSPRYKIIEKRQSVAFWCNPISGHATLYWYQQILGQGPKLLIQFQNNGVVDDSQLPKDRFSAERLKGVDSTLKIQPAKLEDSAVYLCASSHFGQTQETQYFGPGTRLLVL.

This chain joins TRBV7-9 and TRBJ2-2; 9 positions agree with TRBD1. In germline, CDR1 is SEHNR, CDR2 FQNEAQ (reference sequence). This CDR3 region has 15 residues. The junction had 7 bases not matched to a gene; V was cut back by 5 bases and J by 6 bases. CDR3 region: CASSPGQGPPGELFF. For the CDR3, the DNA is TGTGCCAGCAGCCCTGGACAGGGGCCGCCCGGGGAGCTGTTTTTT.

This clone was seen only once. The rearrangement uses TRBV6-4 and TRBJ2-1; 11 bases match TRBD2. From germline, CDR1 is MRHNA and CDR2 SNTAGT. Losses at the gene ends were 3 bases for V and 3 bases for J; bases not matched to a gene: 1. The CDR3 runs 15 residues. The CDR3 bases are TGTGCCAGCAGTGAACTAGCGGGAGACTACAATGAGCAGTTCTTC. Translated: CASSELAGDYNEQFF.

V is TRBV5-6 and J is TRBJ2-3; a weak D match, TRBD2 (5 bases). Germline CDR1 reads SGHDT; CDR2 reads YYEEEE. V lost 6 bases, J lost 4 bases, and 18 bases lay in between. This CDR3 contains 15 residues. CDR3 protein: CASTKEAWMPDTQYF. The CDR3 DNA sequence: TGTGCCAGCACCAAGGAGGCTTGGATGCCAGATACGCAGTATTTT.

This clone has more than one count but fewer than ten. V usage is TRBV7-2 and J usage is TRBJ2-7, with 9 bases lining up with TRBD2. From germline, CDR1 is SGHTA and CDR2 FQGNSA. Trimming took 6 bases from V and 6 from J; bases not matched to a gene: 15. The CDR3 has 16 residues. The CDR3 DNA sequence: TGTGCCAGCAGAAACGCTACCGGGACTAGCAATCCCGAGCAGTACTTC. Translated, it gives CASRNATGTSNPEQYF.

V and J are TRBV25-1 and TRBJ2-3; maybe TRBD2 (6 bases). Trimming removed 0 bases at V and 6 bases at J, with 10 bases between. The germline V gene has CDR1 MGHDK and CDR2 SYGVNS. There are 14 residues in the CDR3. CDR3 nucleotide sequence: TGTGCCAGCAGTGAATACGGAGGGTGGGATACGCAGTATTTT. It is translated as CASSEYGGWDTQYF.

The genes are TRBV7-9 and TRBJ2-1, with TRBD1 matching 7 bases. V shed 4 bases, J shed 0 bases, and the junction held 6 bases outside the gene matches. Germline CDR1 is SEHNR and CDR2 is FQNEAQ (reference sequence). This CDR3 is 16 amino acids long. Here the CDR3 reads CASSSQTGSSYNEQFF. CDR3 nucleotides: TGTGCCAGCAGCTCTCAGACAGGGAGCTCCTACAATGAGCAGTTCTTC.

The chain combines TRBV2 with TRBJ1-5; D unclear. Germline CDR1 SNHLY, CDR2 FYNNEI. V lost 1 base and J 2 bases, leaving 9 bases between the germline ends. This CDR3 has 15 residues. CDR3 nucleotides: TGTGCCAGCAGTGAAGAGCTGGGAGGCAATCAGCCCCAGCATTTT. Translated: CASSEELGGNQPQHF.

The CDR3, as DNA: TGTGCCAGCCTCCGTACAGGCACCTCACCCCTCCACTTT. Encoded protein: CASLRTGTSPLHF. This sequence joins TRBV7-9 and TRBJ1-6; D is possibly TRBD1 (5 bases). V was trimmed by 8 bases and J by 10 bases, leaving 15 bases between them. This CDR3 has 13 amino acids. Germline V lookup: CDR1 SEHNR, CDR2 FQNEAQ (reference sequence).